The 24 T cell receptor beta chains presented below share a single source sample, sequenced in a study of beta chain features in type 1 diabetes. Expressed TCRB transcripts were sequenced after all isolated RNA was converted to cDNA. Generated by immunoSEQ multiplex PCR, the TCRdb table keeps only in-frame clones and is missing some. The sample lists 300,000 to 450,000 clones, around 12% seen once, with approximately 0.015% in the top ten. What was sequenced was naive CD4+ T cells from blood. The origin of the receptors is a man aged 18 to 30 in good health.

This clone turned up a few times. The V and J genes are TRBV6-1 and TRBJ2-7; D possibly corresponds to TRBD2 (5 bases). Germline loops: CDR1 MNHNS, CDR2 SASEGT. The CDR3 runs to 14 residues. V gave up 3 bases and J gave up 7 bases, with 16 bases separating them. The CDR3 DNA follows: TGTGCCAGCAGTGATGGGTGGGAGCCGAGGGAGCAGTACTTC. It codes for CASSDGWEPREQYF.

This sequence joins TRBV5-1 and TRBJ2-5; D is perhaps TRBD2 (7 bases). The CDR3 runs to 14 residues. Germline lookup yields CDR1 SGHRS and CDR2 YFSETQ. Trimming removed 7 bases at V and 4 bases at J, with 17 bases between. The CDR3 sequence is CASVGGDSRETQYF. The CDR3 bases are TGCGCCAGCGTAGGGGGGGATAGTCGAGAGACCCAGTACTTC.

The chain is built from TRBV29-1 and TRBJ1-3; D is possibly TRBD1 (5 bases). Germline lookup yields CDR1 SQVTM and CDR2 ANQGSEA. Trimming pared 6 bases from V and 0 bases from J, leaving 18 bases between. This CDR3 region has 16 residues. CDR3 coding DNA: TGCAGCGTCGCACACAGACAGAAGAACTCTGGAAACACCATATATTTT. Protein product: CSVAHRQKNSGNTIYF.

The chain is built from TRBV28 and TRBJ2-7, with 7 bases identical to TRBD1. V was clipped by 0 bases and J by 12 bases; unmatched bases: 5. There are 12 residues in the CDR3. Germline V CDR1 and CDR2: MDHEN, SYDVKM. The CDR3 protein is CASSLWTGSLYF. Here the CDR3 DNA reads TGTGCCAGCAGTTTATGGACAGGGAGCTTGTACTTC. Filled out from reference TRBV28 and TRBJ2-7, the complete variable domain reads DVKVTQSSRYLVKRTGEKVFLECVQDMDHENMFWYRQDPGLGLRLIYFSYDVKMKEKGDIPEGYSVSREKKERFSLILESASTNQTSMYLCASSLWTGSLYFGPGTRLTVT.

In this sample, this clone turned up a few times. The chain's CDR3 is CASRRVYEQFF. The CDR3 coding sequence is TGTGCCAGCAGACGGGTGTATGAGCAGTTCTTC. This rearrangement joins TRBV2 to TRBJ2-1, with D unresolved. There are 11 residues in the CDR3. Germline V gene lookup returns CDR1 SNHLY and CDR2 FYNNEI. Trimming removed 6 bases from V and 8 bases from J, with 8 bases in between.

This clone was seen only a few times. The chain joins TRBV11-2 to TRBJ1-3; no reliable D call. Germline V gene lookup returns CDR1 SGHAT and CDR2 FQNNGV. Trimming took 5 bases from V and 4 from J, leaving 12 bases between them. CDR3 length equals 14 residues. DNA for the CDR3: TGTGCCAGCAGCGGCCGGGAGGAGGGAAACACCATATATTTT. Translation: CASSGREEGNTIYF.

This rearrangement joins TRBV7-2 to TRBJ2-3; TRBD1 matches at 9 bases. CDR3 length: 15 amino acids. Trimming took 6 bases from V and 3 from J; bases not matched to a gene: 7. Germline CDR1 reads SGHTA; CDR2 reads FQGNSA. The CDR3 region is CASSPSGQGTDTQYF. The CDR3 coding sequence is TGTGCCAGCAGTCCCTCGGGACAGGGAACAGATACGCAGTATTTT.

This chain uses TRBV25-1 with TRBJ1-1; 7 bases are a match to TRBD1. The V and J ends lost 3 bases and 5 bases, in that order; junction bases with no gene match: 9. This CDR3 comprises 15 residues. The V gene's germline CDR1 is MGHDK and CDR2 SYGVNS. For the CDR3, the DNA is TGTGCCAGCAGTGACCTTGCTCCGACAGGGACTGAAGCTTTCTTT. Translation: CASSDLAPTGTEAFF.

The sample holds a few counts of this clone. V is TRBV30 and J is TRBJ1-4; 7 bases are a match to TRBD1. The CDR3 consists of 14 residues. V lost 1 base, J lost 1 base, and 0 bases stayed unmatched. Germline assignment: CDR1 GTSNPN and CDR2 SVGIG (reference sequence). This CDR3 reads CAWSGDRTNEKLFF. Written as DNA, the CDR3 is TGTGCCTGGAGTGGGGACAGAACTAATGAAAAACTGTTTTTT. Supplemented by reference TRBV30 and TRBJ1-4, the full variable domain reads SQTIHQWPATLVQPVGSPLSLECTVEGTSNPNLYWYRQAAGRGLQLLFYSVGIGQISSEVPQNLSASRPQDRQFILSSKKLLLSDSGFYLCAWSGDRTNEKLFFGSGTQLSVL.

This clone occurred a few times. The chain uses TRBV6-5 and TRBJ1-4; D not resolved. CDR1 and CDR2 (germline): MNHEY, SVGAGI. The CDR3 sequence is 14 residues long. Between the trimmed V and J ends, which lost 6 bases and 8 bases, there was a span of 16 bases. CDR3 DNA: TGTGCCAGCAGCTCCCCCCTGGGAGGGGAAAAACTGTTTTTT. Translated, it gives CASSSPLGGEKLFF.

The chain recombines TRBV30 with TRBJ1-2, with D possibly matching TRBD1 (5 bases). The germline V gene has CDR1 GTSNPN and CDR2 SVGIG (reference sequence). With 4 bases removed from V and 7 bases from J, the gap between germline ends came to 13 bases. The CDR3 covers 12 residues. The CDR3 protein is CAWTLGEAGYTF. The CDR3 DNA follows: TGTGCCTGGACGTTGGGGGAGGCTGGCTACACCTTC.

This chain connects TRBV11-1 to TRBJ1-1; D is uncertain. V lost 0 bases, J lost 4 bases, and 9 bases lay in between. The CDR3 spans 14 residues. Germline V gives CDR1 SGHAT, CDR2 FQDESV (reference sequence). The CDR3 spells CASSLAPRITEAFF. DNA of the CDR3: TGTGCCAGCAGCTTAGCGCCCAGGATCACTGAAGCTTTCTTT.

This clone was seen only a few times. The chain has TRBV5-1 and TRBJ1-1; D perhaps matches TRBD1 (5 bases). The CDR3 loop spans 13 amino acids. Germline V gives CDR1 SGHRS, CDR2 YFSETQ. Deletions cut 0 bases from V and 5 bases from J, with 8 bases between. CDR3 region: CASSLARATEAFF. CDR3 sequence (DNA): TGCGCCAGCAGCTTGGCCAGGGCAACTGAAGCTTTCTTT.

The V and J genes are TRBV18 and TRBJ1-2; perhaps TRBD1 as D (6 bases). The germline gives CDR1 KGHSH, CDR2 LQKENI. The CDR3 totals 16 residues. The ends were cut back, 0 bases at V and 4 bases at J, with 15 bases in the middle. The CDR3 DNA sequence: TGTGCCAGCTCACCACCGGGGGCAGGGGACGGCTATGGCTACACCTTC. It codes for CASSPPGAGDGYGYTF. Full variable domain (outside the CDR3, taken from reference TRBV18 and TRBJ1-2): NAGVMQNPRHLVRRRGQEARLRCSPMKGHSHVYWYRQLPEEGLKFMVYLQKENIIDESGMPKERFSAEFPKEGPSILRIQQVVRGDSAAYFCASSPPGAGDGYGYTFGSGTRLTVV.

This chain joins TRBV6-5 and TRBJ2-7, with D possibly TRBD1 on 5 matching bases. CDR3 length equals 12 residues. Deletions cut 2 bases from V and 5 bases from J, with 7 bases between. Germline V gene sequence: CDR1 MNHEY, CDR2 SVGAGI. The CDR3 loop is CASSYPRDEQYF. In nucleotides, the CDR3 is TGTGCCAGCAGTTACCCCAGGGACGAGCAGTACTTC.

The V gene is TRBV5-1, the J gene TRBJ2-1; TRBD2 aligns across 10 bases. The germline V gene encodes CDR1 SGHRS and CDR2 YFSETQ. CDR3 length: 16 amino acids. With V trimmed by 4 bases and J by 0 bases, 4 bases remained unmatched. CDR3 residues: CASSALAGDSYNEQFF. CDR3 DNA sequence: TGCGCCAGCAGCGCTCTAGCGGGGGACTCCTACAATGAGCAGTTCTTC.

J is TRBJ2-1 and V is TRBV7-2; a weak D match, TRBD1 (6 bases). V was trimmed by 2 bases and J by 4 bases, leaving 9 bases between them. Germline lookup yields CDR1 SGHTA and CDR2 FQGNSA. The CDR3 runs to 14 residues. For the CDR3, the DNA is TGTGCCAGCAGCTTACAGGGGTCGTACAATGAGCAGTTCTTC. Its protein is CASSLQGSYNEQFF.

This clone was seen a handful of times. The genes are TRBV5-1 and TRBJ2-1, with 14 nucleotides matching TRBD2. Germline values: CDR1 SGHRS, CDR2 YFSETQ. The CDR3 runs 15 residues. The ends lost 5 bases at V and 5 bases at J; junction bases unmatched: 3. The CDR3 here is CASRAGLAGDNEQFF. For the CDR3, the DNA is TGCGCCAGCAGGGCGGGACTAGCGGGAGACAATGAGCAGTTCTTC.

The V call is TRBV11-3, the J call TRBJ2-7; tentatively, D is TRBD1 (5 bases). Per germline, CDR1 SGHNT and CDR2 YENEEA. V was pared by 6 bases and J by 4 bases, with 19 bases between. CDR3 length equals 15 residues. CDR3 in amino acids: CASRWWGARAYEQYF. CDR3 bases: TGTGCCAGCAGATGGTGGGGCGCCAGGGCTTACGAGCAGTACTTC.

CDR3 nucleotides: TGTGCCTGGAGTCTTCTTGGGACAGGGGATCTAGGCTACACCTTC. Residues: CAWSLLGTGDLGYTF. The gene calls are TRBV30 and TRBJ1-2, with 10 bases lining up with TRBD1. CDR1 and CDR2 from the germline V gene are GTSNPN and SVGIG (reference sequence). The CDR3 runs to 15 residues. V was clipped by 2 bases and J by 8 bases; unmatched bases: 11.

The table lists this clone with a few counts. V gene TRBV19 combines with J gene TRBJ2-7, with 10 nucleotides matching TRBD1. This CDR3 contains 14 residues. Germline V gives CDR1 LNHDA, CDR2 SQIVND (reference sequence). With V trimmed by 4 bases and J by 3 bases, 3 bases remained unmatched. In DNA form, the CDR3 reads TGTGCCAGTAGTAGGGGACAGGGGTTCTACGAGCAGTACTTC. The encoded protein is CASSRGQGFYEQYF.

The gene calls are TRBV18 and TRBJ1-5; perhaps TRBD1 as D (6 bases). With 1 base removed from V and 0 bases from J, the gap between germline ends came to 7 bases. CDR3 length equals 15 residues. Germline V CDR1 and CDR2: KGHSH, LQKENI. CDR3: CASSPRTDSNQPQHF. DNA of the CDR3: TGTGCCAGCTCACCACGGACAGATAGCAATCAGCCCCAGCATTTT. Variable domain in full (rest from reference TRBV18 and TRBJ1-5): NAGVMQNPRHLVRRRGQEARLRCSPMKGHSHVYWYRQLPEEGLKFMVYLQKENIIDESGMPKERFSAEFPKEGPSILRIQQVVRGDSAAYFCASSPRTDSNQPQHFGDGTRLSIL.

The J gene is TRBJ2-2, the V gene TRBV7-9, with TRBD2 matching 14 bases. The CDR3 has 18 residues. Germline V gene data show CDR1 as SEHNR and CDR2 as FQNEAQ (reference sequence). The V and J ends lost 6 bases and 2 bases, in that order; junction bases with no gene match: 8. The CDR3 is CASRGPGTSGGNTGELFF. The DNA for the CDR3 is TGTGCCAGCAGGGGACCCGGGACTAGCGGGGGCAACACCGGGGAGCTGTTTTTT.

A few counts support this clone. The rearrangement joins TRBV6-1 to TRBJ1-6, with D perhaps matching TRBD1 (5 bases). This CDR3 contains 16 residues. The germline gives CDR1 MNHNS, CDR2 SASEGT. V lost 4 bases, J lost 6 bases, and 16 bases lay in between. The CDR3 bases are TGTGCCAGCAGTGCGGCATGGGGGAGGGTTAATTCACCCCTCCACTTT. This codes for CASSAAWGRVNSPLHF.